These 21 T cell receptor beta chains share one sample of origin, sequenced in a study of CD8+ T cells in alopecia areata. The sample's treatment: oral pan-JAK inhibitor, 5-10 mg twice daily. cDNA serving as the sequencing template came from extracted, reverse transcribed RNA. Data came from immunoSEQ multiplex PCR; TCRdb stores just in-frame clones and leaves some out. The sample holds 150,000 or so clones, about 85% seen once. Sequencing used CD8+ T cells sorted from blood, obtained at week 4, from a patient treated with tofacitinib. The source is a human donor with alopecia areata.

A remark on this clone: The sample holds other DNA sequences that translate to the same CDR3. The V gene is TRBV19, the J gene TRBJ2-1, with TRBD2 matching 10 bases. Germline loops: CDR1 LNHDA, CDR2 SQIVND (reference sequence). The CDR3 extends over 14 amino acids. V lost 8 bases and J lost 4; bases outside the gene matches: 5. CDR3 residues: CASSSGGDYNEQFF. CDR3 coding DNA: TGTGCCAGTTCTAGCGGGGGAGATTACAATGAGCAGTTCTTC.

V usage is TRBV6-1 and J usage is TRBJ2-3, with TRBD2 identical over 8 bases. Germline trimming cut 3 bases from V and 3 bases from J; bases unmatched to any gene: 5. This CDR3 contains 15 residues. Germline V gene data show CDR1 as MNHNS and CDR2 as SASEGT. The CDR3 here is CASSDGTRSTDTQYF. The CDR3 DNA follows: TGTGCCAGCAGTGACGGGACTAGATCAACAGATACGCAGTATTTT.

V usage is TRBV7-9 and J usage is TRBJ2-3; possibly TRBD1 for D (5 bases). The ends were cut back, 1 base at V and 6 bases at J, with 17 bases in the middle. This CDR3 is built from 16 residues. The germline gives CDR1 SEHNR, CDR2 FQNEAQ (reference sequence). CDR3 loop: CASSLVLRDWADTQYF. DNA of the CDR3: TGTGCCAGCAGCTTAGTACTCAGGGATTGGGCGGATACGCAGTATTTT.

The CDR3 sequence: CASSGGQGAPHEQYF. CDR3 nucleotides: TGTGCCAGCAGTGGGGGACAGGGGGCCCCCCACGAGCAGTACTTC. The rearrangement links TRBV25-1 to TRBJ2-7; 12 bases align to TRBD1. V trimming: 4 bases; J trimming: 5 bases; junction bases outside the gene matches: 6. Germline CDR1 and CDR2: MGHDK and SYGVNS. This CDR3 comprises 15 residues.

This CDR3 reads CASGLTDGYEQYF. DNA of the CDR3: TGTGCTAGTGGTTTGACGGACGGGTACGAGCAGTACTTC. The chain couples TRBV12-5 to TRBJ2-7; D not certain. CDR1 and CDR2 from the germline V gene are LGHNT and FRNRAP. The length of the CDR3 is 13 residues. Trimming stripped 2 bases from V and 4 bases from J, with 9 bases between.

This CDR3 reads CSVQLRGQGYEQYF. CDR3 sequence (DNA): TGCAGCGTACAACTTAGGGGACAGGGCTACGAGCAGTACTTC. This chain joins TRBV29-1 and TRBJ2-7; 9 nucleotides agree with TRBD1. The CDR3 loop spans 14 amino acids. V shed 6 bases, J shed 3 bases, and the junction held 9 bases outside the gene matches. Germline CDR1 is SQVTM and CDR2 is ANQGSEA.

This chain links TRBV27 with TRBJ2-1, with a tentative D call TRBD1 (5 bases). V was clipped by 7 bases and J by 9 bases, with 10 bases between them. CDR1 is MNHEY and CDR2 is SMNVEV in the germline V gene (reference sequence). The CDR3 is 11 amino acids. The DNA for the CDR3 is TGTGCCAGCACCCAGGGCAGTGAGCAGTTCTTC. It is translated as CASTQGSEQFF.

The CDR3 sequence is CASSPGDISLGPDTQYF. In nucleotides, the CDR3 is TGTGCCAGCAGCCCCGGGGACATTTCGTTGGGCCCAGATACGCAGTATTTT. This chain joins TRBV9 and TRBJ2-3, with a tentative D call TRBD1 (6 bases). The ends were cut back, 4 bases at V and 4 bases at J, with 22 bases in the middle. Germline CDR1 is SGDLS and CDR2 is YYNGEE. The CDR3 has 17 amino acids. Full variable domain (rest looked up from reference TRBV9 and TRBJ2-3): DSGVTQTPKHLITATGQRVTLRCSPRSGDLSVYWYQQSLDQGLQFLIQYYNGEERAKGNILERFSAQQFPDLHSELNLSSLELGDSALYFCASSPGDISLGPDTQYFGPGTRLTVL.

CDR3 DNA: TGCAGCCCGGCGGGACAGCACTCCTACAATGAGCAGTTCTTC. As protein: CSPAGQHSYNEQFF. The V gene is TRBV29-1, the J gene TRBJ2-1; tentatively, D is TRBD1 (7 bases). Trimming cost V 8 bases and J 0 bases, with 14 bases left between them. Per germline, CDR1 SQVTM and CDR2 ANQGSEA. This CDR3 region has 14 residues.

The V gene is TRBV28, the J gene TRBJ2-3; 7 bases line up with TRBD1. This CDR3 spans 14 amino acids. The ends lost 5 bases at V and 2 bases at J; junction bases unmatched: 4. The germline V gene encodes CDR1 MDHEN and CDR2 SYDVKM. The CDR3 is CASSKGQPTDTQYF. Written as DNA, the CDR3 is TGTGCCAGCAGTAAGGGACAGCCCACAGATACGCAGTATTTT.

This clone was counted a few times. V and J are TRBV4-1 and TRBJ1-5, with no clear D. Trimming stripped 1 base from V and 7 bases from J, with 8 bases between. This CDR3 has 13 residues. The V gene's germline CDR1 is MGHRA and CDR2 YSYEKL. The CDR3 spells CASSQVTSQPQHF. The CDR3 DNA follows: TGCGCCAGCAGCCAAGTTACGTCGCAGCCCCAGCATTTT.

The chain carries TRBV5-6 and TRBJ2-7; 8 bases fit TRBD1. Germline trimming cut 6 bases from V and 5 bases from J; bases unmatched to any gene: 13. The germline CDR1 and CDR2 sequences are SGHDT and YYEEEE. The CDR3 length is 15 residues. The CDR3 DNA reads TGTGCCAGCACCCCGGAACAGGGGGTAGCCGACGAGCAGTACTTC. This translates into CASTPEQGVADEQYF.

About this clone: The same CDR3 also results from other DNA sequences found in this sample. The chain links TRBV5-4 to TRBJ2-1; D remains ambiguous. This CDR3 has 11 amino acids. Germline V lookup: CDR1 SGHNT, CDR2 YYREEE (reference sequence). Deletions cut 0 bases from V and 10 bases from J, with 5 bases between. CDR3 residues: CASSLAGEQFF. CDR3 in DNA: TGTGCCAGCAGCTTGGCTGGGGAGCAGTTCTTC.

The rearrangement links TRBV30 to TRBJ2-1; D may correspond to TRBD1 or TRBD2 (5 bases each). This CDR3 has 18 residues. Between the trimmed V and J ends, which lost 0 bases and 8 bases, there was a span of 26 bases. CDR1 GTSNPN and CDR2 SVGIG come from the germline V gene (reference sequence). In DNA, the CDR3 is TGTGCCTGGAGTGTATTGGCCCCCTCGGGGCTTCTTAATTATGAGCAGTTCTTC. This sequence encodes CAWSVLAPSGLLNYEQFF.

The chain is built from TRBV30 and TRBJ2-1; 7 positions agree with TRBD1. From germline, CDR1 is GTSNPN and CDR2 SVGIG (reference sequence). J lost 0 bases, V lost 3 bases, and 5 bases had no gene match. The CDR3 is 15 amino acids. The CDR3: CAWRGDRDSYNEQFF. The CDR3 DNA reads TGTGCCTGGAGGGGAGACAGGGACTCCTACAATGAGCAGTTCTTC.

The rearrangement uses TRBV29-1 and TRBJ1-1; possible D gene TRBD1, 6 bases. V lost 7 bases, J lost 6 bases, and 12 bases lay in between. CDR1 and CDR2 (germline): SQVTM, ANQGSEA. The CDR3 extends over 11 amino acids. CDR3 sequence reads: CSAKGEAEAFF. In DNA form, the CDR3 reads TGCAGCGCCAAGGGGGAGGCTGAAGCTTTCTTT.

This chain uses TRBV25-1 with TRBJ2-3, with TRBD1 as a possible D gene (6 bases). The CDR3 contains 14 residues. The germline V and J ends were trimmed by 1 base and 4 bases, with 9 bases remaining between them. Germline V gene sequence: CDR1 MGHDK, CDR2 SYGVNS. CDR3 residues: CASSEWGPADTQYF. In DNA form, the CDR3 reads TGTGCCAGCAGTGAATGGGGGCCCGCAGATACGCAGTATTTT.

The DNA for the CDR3 is TGTGCCAGCAGCGGCTCGACGGGGCCAGCTTTCTTT. Its translation is CASSGSTGPAFF. This rearrangement joins TRBV9 to TRBJ1-1, with D maybe TRBD1 (5 bases). V was cut by 3 bases and J by 10 bases, with 13 bases left in between. CDR3 length: 12 residues. From germline, CDR1 is SGDLS and CDR2 YYNGEE.

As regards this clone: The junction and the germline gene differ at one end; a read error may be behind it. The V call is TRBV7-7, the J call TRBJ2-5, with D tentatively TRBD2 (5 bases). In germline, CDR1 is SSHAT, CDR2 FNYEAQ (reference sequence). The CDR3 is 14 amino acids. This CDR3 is CASSLVLAWETQYF. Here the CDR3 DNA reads TGTGCTAGCAGCTTAGTTCTAGCCTGGGAGACCCAGTACTTC.

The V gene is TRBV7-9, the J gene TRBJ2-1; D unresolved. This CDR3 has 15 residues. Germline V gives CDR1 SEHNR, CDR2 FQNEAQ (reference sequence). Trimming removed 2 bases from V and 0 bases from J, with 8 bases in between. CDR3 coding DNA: TGTGCCAGCAGCTTAACCGCGAGCTCCTACAATGAGCAGTTCTTC. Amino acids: CASSLTASSYNEQFF.

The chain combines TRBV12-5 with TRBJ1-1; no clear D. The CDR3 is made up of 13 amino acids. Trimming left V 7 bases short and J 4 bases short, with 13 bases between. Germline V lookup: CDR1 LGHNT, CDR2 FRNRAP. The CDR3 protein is CASAWAGTTEAFF. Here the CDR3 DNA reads TGTGCTAGTGCCTGGGCCGGTACCACTGAAGCTTTCTTT.